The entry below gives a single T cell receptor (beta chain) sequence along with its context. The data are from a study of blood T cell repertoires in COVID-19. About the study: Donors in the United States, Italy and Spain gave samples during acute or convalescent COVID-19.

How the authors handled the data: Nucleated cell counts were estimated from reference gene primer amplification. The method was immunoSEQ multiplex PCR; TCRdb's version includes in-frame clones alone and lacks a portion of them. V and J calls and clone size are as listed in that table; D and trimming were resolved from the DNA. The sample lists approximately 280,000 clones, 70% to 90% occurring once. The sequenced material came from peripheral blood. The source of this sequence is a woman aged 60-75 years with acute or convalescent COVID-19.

Here the CDR3 reads CASRGSVGNTEAFF. In DNA form, the CDR3 reads TGTGCCAGCAGGGGCTCCGTCGGGAACACTGAAGCTTTCTTT. The rearrangement joins TRBV28 to TRBJ1-1; D unclear. Trimming removed 6 bases from V and 1 base from J, with 12 bases in between. The CDR3 length is 14 residues. Germline V gene lookup returns CDR1 MDHEN and CDR2 SYDVKM.